This record concerns one TCR beta chain sequence. Its specificity is not known. Using immunoSEQ multiplex PCR, the repertoire was profiled, and TCRdb retains in-frame clones only, with some absent. The sample has more than 1.2 million clones, less than 99% seen once. V lost 4 bases to trimming and J lost 4 bases, with 10 bases between them. CDR3 length: 13 residues. Germline V lookup: CDR1 KGHSH, CDR2 LQKENI. CD4+ cells underwent separation, giving CD45RA+ naive and CD45RA-negative memory subsets. This sample was included in a study of shared clonotypes between healthy human individuals. Overall study results and limits: Naive subsets tended to show greater estimated richness than memory subsets.

J is TRBJ2-5 and V is TRBV18; D is possibly TRBD2 (5 bases). The clonotype comes from a man aged 25-45 years in good health. Sample: naive CD4+ T cells sorted from blood. Specified subset: CD45RA+ positively selected. DNA for the CDR3: TGTGCCAGCTCACGACTATCCTTAGAGACCCAGTACTTC. As protein: CASSRLSLETQYF.